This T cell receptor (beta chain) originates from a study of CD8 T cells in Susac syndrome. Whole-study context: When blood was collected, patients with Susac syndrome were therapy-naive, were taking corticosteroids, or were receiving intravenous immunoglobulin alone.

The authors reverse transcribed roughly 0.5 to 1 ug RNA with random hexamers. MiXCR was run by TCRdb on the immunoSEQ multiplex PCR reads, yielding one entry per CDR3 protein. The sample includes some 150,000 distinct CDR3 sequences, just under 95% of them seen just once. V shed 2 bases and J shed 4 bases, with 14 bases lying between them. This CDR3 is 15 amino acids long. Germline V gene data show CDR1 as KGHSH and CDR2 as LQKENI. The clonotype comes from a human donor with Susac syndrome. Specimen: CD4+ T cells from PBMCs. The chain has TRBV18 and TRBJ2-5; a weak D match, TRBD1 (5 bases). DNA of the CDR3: TGTGCCAGCTCACCAAATGGGTTAGGGGCAGAGACCCAGTACTTC. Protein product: CASSPNGLGAETQYF.